These 12 T cell receptor beta chains were all obtained from the same sample, sequenced in a study of cytomegalovirus exposure and HLA in healthy donors. Libraries were prepared by immunoSEQ multiplex PCR; TCRdb keeps only in-frame clonotypes and omits some of them. The profile shows approximately 270,000 clones, 70% to 90% of them singletons. The sample comprised PBMCs. The receptors derive from a woman between 18 and 30 years old in good health and CMV-seronegative.

This chain links TRBV7-2 with TRBJ1-2; 10 nucleotides line up with TRBD1. This CDR3 is 14 amino acids long. Germline V gene sequence: CDR1 SGHTA, CDR2 FQGNSA. The V and J ends lost 5 bases and 4 bases, in that order; junction bases with no gene match: 4. The CDR3 loop is CASSLGQGIYGYTF. The CDR3 bases are TGTGCCAGCAGCCTGGGACAGGGGATCTATGGCTACACCTTC.

The chain links TRBV2 to TRBJ1-1, with 7 bases aligning to TRBD1. This CDR3 contains 11 residues. V lost 6 bases to trimming and J lost 8 bases; unmatched junction nucleotides: 3. CDR1 and CDR2 from the germline V gene are SNHLY and FYNNEI. The CDR3: CASSLDREAFF. The CDR3 DNA reads TGTGCCAGCAGCTTGGACAGGGAAGCTTTCTTT.

The CDR3 spells CASSLVEKLGGLGTGDLDEAFF. DNA of the CDR3: TGTGCCAGCAGTTTAGTGGAAAAATTGGGGGGCCTCGGGACAGGGGATCTCGATGAAGCTTTCTTT. V usage is TRBV27 and J usage is TRBJ1-1, with TRBD1 matching over 10 bases. The J segment lost 7 bases and the V segment lost 2 bases, leaving 28 bases of the junction unmatched. Germline V gene data show CDR1 as MNHEY and CDR2 as SMNVEV (reference sequence). The CDR3 consists of 22 residues.

The chain couples TRBV2 to TRBJ2-7, with 9 bases fitting TRBD1. The germline V gene encodes CDR1 SNHLY and CDR2 FYNNEI. The J segment lost 4 bases and the V segment lost 10 bases, leaving 8 bases of the junction unmatched. There are 13 residues in the CDR3. The CDR3, as DNA: TGTGCCACCAGGACAGGGGCGAGGTACGAGCAGTACTTC. It encodes CATRTGARYEQYF.

The chain employs TRBV27 and TRBJ1-2, with D possibly being TRBD1 (6 bases). V gave up 5 bases and J gave up 6 bases, with 13 bases separating them. This CDR3 has 13 residues. Per germline, CDR1 MNHEY and CDR2 SMNVEV (reference sequence). The CDR3 DNA sequence: TGTGCCAGCAGTCCATCAGGGGTGCATGGCTACACCTTC. Protein: CASSPSGVHGYTF.

The rearrangement joins TRBV7-9 to TRBJ1-1, with D tentatively TRBD1 (5 bases). This CDR3 is 13 amino acids long. Trimming left V 5 bases short and J 5 bases short, with 12 bases between. Germline CDR1 SEHNR, CDR2 FQNEAQ (reference sequence). CDR3 bases: TGTGCCAGCAGCGCCTGGGGGGTGACTGAAGCTTTCTTT. It specifies CASSAWGVTEAFF.

As DNA, the CDR3 is TGTGCCAGCTCACTGAATGATAAGGGGAATTCACCCCTCCACTTT. It is translated as CASSLNDKGNSPLHF. V is TRBV18 and J is TRBJ1-6; D possibly corresponds to TRBD1 (5 bases). This CDR3 contains 15 residues. Trimming pared 4 bases from V and 7 bases from J, leaving 14 bases between. The germline V gene encodes CDR1 KGHSH and CDR2 LQKENI.

The V and J genes are TRBV9 and TRBJ1-4; D gene unclear. The germline V gene encodes CDR1 SGDLS and CDR2 YYNGEE. This CDR3 has 14 residues. Trimming stripped 2 bases from V and 0 bases from J, with 5 bases between. Written as DNA, the CDR3 is TGTGCCAGCAGCGTGAGTGCAACTAATGAAAAACTGTTTTTT. Translated: CASSVSATNEKLFF.

The chain recombines TRBV15 with TRBJ2-2, with TRBD2 matching 7 bases. This CDR3 has 17 residues. Trimming cost V 0 bases and J 0 bases; bases outside gene matches: 4. Germline-derived CDR1 and CDR2 are LNHNV and YYDKDF (reference sequence). As DNA, the CDR3 is TGTGCCACCAGCAGAGAAAGGGGAGGGCCGAACACCGGGGAGCTGTTTTTT. Translating gives CATSRERGGPNTGELFF. The complete variable domain, with remaining parts taken from reference TRBV15 and TRBJ2-2, reads DAMVIQNPRYQVTQFGKPVTLSCSQTLNHNVMYWYQQKSSQAPKLLFHYYDKDFNNEADTPDNFQSRRPNTSFCFLDIRSPGLGDTAMYLCATSRERGGPNTGELFFGEGSRLTVL.

This clone was seen once. V gene TRBV5-6 combines with J gene TRBJ2-3; 9 bases line up with TRBD2. The CDR3 has 15 residues. The V gene end was trimmed by 4 bases and the J gene end by 2 bases; junction bases not matched to a gene: 5. Per the germline V gene, CDR1 is SGHDT and CDR2 is YYEEEE. The CDR3 nucleotides are TGTGCCAGCAGCCCCGCGGGGGGGCTCACAGATACGCAGTATTTT. Encoded protein: CASSPAGGLTDTQYF.

This clone was seen just once. The V gene is TRBV29-1, the J gene TRBJ1-2; D remains ambiguous. The CDR3 sequence is 11 residues long. The V end lost 4 bases, the J end lost 11 bases, and 14 bases lay between the germline ends. Germline assignment: CDR1 SQVTM and CDR2 ANQGSEA. Written as DNA, the CDR3 is TGCAGCGTTGCGTGGAGTCAGAGGTACACCTTC. Translating gives CSVAWSQRYTF.

The gene calls are TRBV7-6 and TRBJ2-7; 9 bases fit TRBD2. This CDR3 is built from 14 residues. CDR1 and CDR2 (germline): SGHVS, FNYEAQ. The trim removed 5 bases at V and 5 bases at J, leaving 7 bases unmatched. In DNA form, the CDR3 reads TGTGCCAGCAGCCGTAGCGGGAGACCCAACGAGCAGTACTTC. It yields the protein CASSRSGRPNEQYF.